This is a list of T cell receptor beta chains from one sample in a study of cytomegalovirus exposure and HLA in healthy donors. Sequencing was performed with immunoSEQ multiplex PCR; in TCRdb, only in-frame clones are kept and a portion is missing. The table lists around 130,000 clones, about 78% of them singletons. Sequences were obtained from PBMCs. These receptor sequences come from a man aged 45-60 years in good health and CMV-seronegative. Both conserved end residues are trimmed from each CDR3. D genes are given only for firm matches.

>TRBV2|.|TRBJ2-2
ASKWMQTNTGELF
>TRBV10-1|.|TRBJ1-5
ARSNTTGEQPQH
>TRBV14|TRBD1|TRBJ1-1
ASSTTGGRTEAF
>TRBV9|TRBD1|TRBJ1-2
ASRGRAGGAGGYT
>TRBV4-1|TRBD2|TRBJ2-7
ASSQDQRETFYEQY
>TRBV7-9|.|TRBJ2-1
ASSPQTRLYNEQF
>TRBV25-1|TRBD1|TRBJ2-7
ASSISGTGAFYEQY
>TRBV27|.|TRBJ1-1
ASSLRGGAGNTEAF
>TRBV6-1|.|TRBJ1-5
ASSEGSSNQPQH
>TRBV9|.|TRBJ2-3
ASSVASRADTQY
>TRBV5-1|TRBD2|TRBJ2-1
ASSLAGGNNEQF
>TRBV5-4|.|TRBJ2-5
ASSLERKETQY
>TRBV6-5|TRBD1|.
ASSSPGQGTHEQY
>TRBV5-1|.|TRBJ2-5
ASSSGGAEETQY
>TRBV9|.|TRBJ2-6
ASSVDPSSGANVLT
>TRBV11-2|TRBD2|TRBJ2-5
ASSLDRGRGRETQY
>TRBV7-9|TRBD2|TRBJ2-4
ASSLGLAGAKNIQY
>TRBV11-2|TRBD1|TRBJ1-4
ASSKRVGGNEKLF
>TRBV19|.|TRBJ1-5
ASSADSYQPQH
>TRBV29-1|.|TRBJ2-5
SVEDGQSGETQY
>TRBV28|TRBD1|TRBJ1-5
ASRDSNQPQH
>TRBV27|.|TRBJ1-2
ASSLEGRNYGYT
>TRBV6-1|.|TRBJ1-1
ASSEAHGGMNTEAF
>TRBV28|TRBD2|TRBJ2-5
ASSLWASGRARETQY
>TRBV5-1|TRBD1|TRBJ2-7
ASSPASADRERTYEQY
>TRBV10-2|.|TRBJ2-3
ASSEGRTNHPDTQY
>TRBV2|.|TRBJ2-2
ASSVTGLGTGELF